This T cell receptor beta chain was captured in a study of STAT3 mutations in large granular lymphocyte leukemia. Findings and caveats of the study: Every T-cell large granular lymphocyte leukemia patient had at least one immunodominant TCR beta clonotype. In about 30% of the 18 patients, new TCR clonotypes emerged after therapy.

Profiled with immunoSEQ multiplex PCR; TCRdb holds only in-frame clones, not every one. The sample holds around 13,000 clones; 81% are singletons and the top ten take around 52%. There are 14 residues in the CDR3. Germline loops: CDR1 MNHNY, CDR2 SVGAGI (reference sequence). V lost 5 bases and J lost 0, with 11 bases in between. Turning to this clone: Its target is not known.

This chain joins TRBV6-6 and TRBJ2-7; D not resolved. The receptor was isolated from a man in his 60s with T-cell large granular lymphocyte leukemia. Some clones in this sample may be carry-over from other donors' samples. The specimen was peripheral blood mononuclear cells. In DNA, the CDR3 is TGTGCCAGCAGTCTAGGTATGGTCTCCTACGAGCAGTACTTC. The encoded protein is CASSLGMVSYEQYF.